These 30 T cell receptor beta chains originate from one sample sequenced in a study of MAIT cells during Salmonella Paratyphi A infection. Study conclusions and caveats: MAIT cell TRBV usage was oligoclonal, favouring TRBV20 and TRBV6, and apparently unchanged by infection.

For these TCRs, the target antigens are not known. TCRdb itself ran the 5' RACE reads through MiXCR, one entry per CDR3 protein. In the table there are 1,000 or so distinct CDR3 sequences, around 25% of which are singletons. Indicated time point: before S. Paratyphi A challenge (baseline). The MAIT cell gate was Valpha7.2+ CD161+ T cells, sorted by flow cytometry. The sequencing here drew on MAIT cells from blood, taken at the first sampling point of the challenge study. Receptors originate from a person between 18 and 75 years old who was deliberately infected with Salmonella Paratyphi A in a paratyphoid fever challenge study.

This clonotype has just a few counts. The V gene is TRBV6-1, the J gene TRBJ2-7; TRBD1 matches 8 bases. Germline CDR1 and CDR2: MNHNS and SASEGT. The CDR3 extends over 15 amino acids. This chain's CDR3 is CASSEAGTGSYEQHV. The CDR3 nucleotides are TGTGCCAGCAGTGAAGCGGGGACAGGCTCCTACGAGCAGCACGTC.

This clonotype is large by share. The CDR3 nucleotides read TGTGCCAGCAGCCAATACAGGGGCCCCGGGGAGCTGTTTTTT. It yields the protein CASSQYRGPGELFF. The genes are TRBV7-9 and TRBJ2-2; 7 nucleotides agree with TRBD1. Per germline, CDR1 SEHNR and CDR2 FQNEAQ (reference sequence). The CDR3 consists of 14 residues. The V gene end was trimmed by 5 bases and the J gene end by 6 bases; junction bases not matched to a gene: 6.

The chain links TRBV20-1 to TRBJ2-1, with 12 bases fitting TRBD2. This CDR3 comprises 13 residues. Germline values: CDR1 DFQATT, CDR2 SNEGSKA (reference sequence). CDR3 bases: TGCAGCGTACTAGCGGGGGGCGACAATGAGCAGTTCTTC. The encoded protein is CSVLAGGDNEQFF.

V and J are TRBV2 and TRBJ2-2; 12 nucleotides match TRBD2. Per germline, CDR1 SNHLY and CDR2 FYNNEI. The CDR3 extends over 16 amino acids. With 6 bases clipped from V and 7 bases from J, the junction kept 9 bases outside the gene matches. This CDR3 is CASSVRTSGTNGELFF. The CDR3, as DNA: TGTGCCAGCAGCGTAAGGACTAGCGGGACAAACGGGGAGCTGTTTTTT.

This chain connects TRBV6-6 to TRBJ1-2; D is uncertain. Germline V lookup: CDR1 MNHNY, CDR2 SVGAGI (reference sequence). The CDR3 is made up of 15 amino acids. The V and J ends lost 1 base and 1 base respectively, with 10 bases between them. The CDR3 loop reads CASSYFPDNNYGYTF. CDR3 DNA: TGTGCCAGCAGTTACTTTCCGGATAATAACTATGGCTACACCTTC.

By sample fraction, this clonotype is medium-sized. This chain links TRBV6-1 with TRBJ2-3; 10 bases are shared with TRBD2. With 2 bases clipped from V and 4 bases from J, the junction kept 3 bases outside the gene matches. CDR3 length: 15 amino acids. Germline assignment: CDR1 MNHNS and CDR2 SASEGT. CDR3 amino acids: CASSETSGGADTQYF. The DNA for the CDR3 is TGTGCCAGCAGTGAAACCAGCGGGGGGGCAGATACGCAGTATTTT.

The table lists this clonotype with many counts. V gene TRBV20-1 combines with J gene TRBJ1-6, with TRBD1 matching over 11 bases. The germline V gene encodes CDR1 DFQATT and CDR2 SNEGSKA (reference sequence). The CDR3 has 18 residues. J lost 10 bases, V lost 0 bases, and 14 bases had no gene match. The CDR3 loop reads CSARDRTGGEVMISPLHF. CDR3 DNA sequence: TGCAGTGCTAGAGATAGGACAGGGGGCGAGGTGATGATCTCACCCCTCCACTTT.

This clonotype was observed a few times. The gene calls are TRBV4-3 and TRBJ2-1, with 14 nucleotides matching TRBD2. This CDR3 has 16 residues. J lost 6 bases, V lost 0 bases, and 1 base had no gene match. Germline assignment: CDR1 LGHNA and CDR2 YSLEER. CDR3 sequence (DNA): TGCGCCAGCAGCCAAGATGGGACTAGCGGGGGCAATGAGCAGTTCTTC. This encodes CASSQDGTSGGNEQFF.

This clonotype was seen only a few times. The V gene is TRBV20-1, the J gene TRBJ2-5, with 11 bases that match TRBD2. The CDR3 covers 18 residues. The J segment lost 4 bases and the V segment lost 1 base, leaving 14 bases of the junction unmatched. Germline CDR1 reads DFQATT; CDR2 reads SNEGSKA (reference sequence). CDR3 DNA sequence: TGCAGTGCTAGAGCCGTTTTAACCGGGACTAGCGGCCGAGAGACCCAGTACTTC. It specifies CSARAVLTGTSGRETQYF.

Relative to its sample, this clonotype is medium-sized. The chain combines TRBV6-4 with TRBJ2-2, with unresolved D. Trimming removed 2 bases at V and 3 bases at J, with 4 bases between. The CDR3 length is 13 residues. In germline, CDR1 is MRHNA, CDR2 SNTAGT. CDR3 sequence: CASSDRDTGELFF. The CDR3 nucleotides are TGTGCCAGCAGTGACAGGGACACCGGGGAGCTGTTTTTT.

In its sample, this clonotype was seen many times. The chain combines TRBV4-1 with TRBJ2-6, with D perhaps TRBD2 (5 bases). From germline, CDR1 is MGHRA and CDR2 YSYEKL. The CDR3 covers 16 residues. V was trimmed by 0 bases and J by 0 bases, leaving 6 bases between them. The CDR3 nucleotides read TGCGCCAGCAGCCAAGAAGAGGGCTCTGGGGCCAACGTCCTGACTTTC. Its translation is CASSQEEGSGANVLTF.

The chain combines TRBV6-5 with TRBJ2-3; 9 bases align to TRBD1. The CDR3 contains 15 residues. V lost 7 bases to trimming and J lost 4 bases; unmatched junction nucleotides: 9. Germline lookup yields CDR1 MNHEY and CDR2 SVGAGI. Here the CDR3 reads CASTPGTGTPDTQYF. CDR3 coding DNA: TGTGCCAGCACCCCGGGGACAGGGACCCCAGATACGCAGTATTTT.

This clonotype was observed a handful of times. This chain connects TRBV6-4 to TRBJ2-3; TRBD1 aligns across 12 bases. CDR3 size: 15 residues. V was clipped by 4 bases and J by 4 bases; unmatched bases: 3. CDR1 and CDR2 from the germline V gene are MRHNA and SNTAGT. CDR3 DNA: TGTGCCAGCAGTGCCGGGACAGGGGGCGCAGATACGCAGTATTTT. It specifies CASSAGTGGADTQYF.

This clonotype was counted a few times. DNA of the CDR3: TGTGCCAGCAGCCCCTCCGACAGGGGTTGGACAGATACGCAGTATTTT. It is translated as CASSPSDRGWTDTQYF. The chain uses TRBV7-6 and TRBJ2-3; 8 positions match TRBD1. Germline CDR1 SGHVS, CDR2 FNYEAQ. This CDR3 region has 16 residues. The ends lost 5 bases at V and 3 bases at J; junction bases unmatched: 10.

CDR3 in DNA: TGCGCCAGCAGCCAAGGAGCAGATCCAAACATTCAGTACTTC. Translation: CASSQGADPNIQYF. The chain carries TRBV4-3 and TRBJ2-4; D not resolved. Germline lookup yields CDR1 LGHNA and CDR2 YSLEER. V gave up 1 base and J gave up 6 bases, with 10 bases separating them. The length of the CDR3 is 14 residues.

With respect to this clonotype: The CDR3 carries no conserved terminal phenylalanine or tryptophan, so it likely arises from a read error. The DNA is omitted, as the CDR3 cannot be located on it reliably, and the CDR3 follows TCRdb's listing. The chain employs TRBV21-1 and TRBJ2-5; the tabulated D call, TRBD1, remains unverified against the DNA. TRBV21-1 is noted as a pseudogene. The CDR3 region is 17 residues in length, termini included. The CDR3 sequence: CASSKEKRTGEEETQYG.

This clonotype was recorded a few times. The chain couples TRBV15 to TRBJ2-6; maybe TRBD1 (6 bases). This CDR3 has 17 amino acids. The V gene's germline CDR1 is LNHNV and CDR2 YYDKDF (reference sequence). The V end was cut by 3 bases, the J end by 2 bases, with 14 bases between. CDR3 region: CATSSQDGTTGANVLTF. In DNA form, the CDR3 reads TGTGCCACCAGCAGCCAAGATGGGACAACTGGGGCCAACGTCCTGACTTTC.

This clonotype turned up a few times. This chain links TRBV4-3 with TRBJ2-1; D gene unclear. This CDR3 region has 14 residues. The germline V and J ends were trimmed by 0 bases and 4 bases, with 7 bases remaining between them. Germline V gene data show CDR1 as LGHNA and CDR2 as YSLEER. CDR3 in amino acids: CASSQDPLYNEQFF. The CDR3 region has the DNA TGCGCCAGCAGCCAAGATCCCCTTTACAATGAGCAGTTCTTC.

The CDR3 here is CSAPPGLAGVSTDTQYF. CDR3 coding DNA: TGCAGTGCGCCACCGGGACTAGCGGGAGTCTCCACAGATACGCAGTATTTT. This chain links TRBV20-1 with TRBJ2-3, with 14 bases that match TRBD2. The CDR3 has 17 amino acids. The V gene end was trimmed by 6 bases and the J gene end by 2 bases; junction bases not matched to a gene: 10. CDR1 DFQATT and CDR2 SNEGSKA come from the germline V gene (reference sequence).

On this clonotype: Here the CDR3 omits its conserved ending phenylalanine or tryptophan, so a read error is the likely source. The limits of the CDR3 on the DNA are not certain, so only TCRdb's listed CDR3 is given. This rearrangement joins TRBV29-1 to TRBJ1-1; the D call of TRBD1 is as the table states it, not checked on the DNA. The CDR3 is 14 residues long, ends included. Per the germline V gene, CDR1 is SQVTM and CDR2 is ANQGSEA. CDR3 protein: CRGERGKERKEEGG.

This clonotype was counted ten times or more. V gene TRBV4-1 combines with J gene TRBJ2-1; 11 bases match TRBD2. V was pared by 4 bases and J by 8 bases, with 7 bases of the junction left unmatched. Per the germline V gene, CDR1 is MGHRA and CDR2 is YSYEKL. There are 15 residues in the CDR3. This CDR3 reads CASSPGTSGGDEQFF. The CDR3 bases are TGCGCCAGCAGCCCGGGCACTAGCGGGGGTGATGAGCAGTTCTTC.

V usage is TRBV3-1 and J usage is TRBJ2-3, with D possibly being TRBD1 or TRBD2 (5 bases each). CDR3 size: 16 residues. Germline assignment: CDR1 LGHDT and CDR2 YNNKEL (reference sequence). V was clipped by 1 base and J by 4 bases, with 15 bases between them. CDR3 in amino acids: CASSQVYGDLPDTQYF. Written as DNA, the CDR3 is TGTGCCAGCAGCCAAGTCTACGGGGACCTCCCAGATACGCAGTATTTT.

This clonotype has just a few counts. The J gene is TRBJ2-2, the V gene TRBV5-1; the D is unclear. Trimming left V 0 bases short and J 2 bases short, with 8 bases between. Germline lookup yields CDR1 SGHRS and CDR2 YFSETQ. This CDR3 contains 15 residues. The CDR3 DNA follows: TGCGCCAGCAGCTTGGTGGAGCATAACACCGGGGAGCTGTTTTTT. This gives the protein CASSLVEHNTGELFF.

Regarding this clonotype: Since a much larger clone is just one base distant, this may be a read error. V and J are TRBV7-3 and TRBJ2-2, with D hard to call. This CDR3 has 15 residues. Germline V gives CDR1 SGHTA, CDR2 FQGTGA. CDR3 bases: TGTGTCAGCAGCCCACGGCCAGGGAACACCGGGGAGCTGTTTTTT. It translates to CVSSPRPGNTGELFF.

This clonotype was seen a few times. This sequence joins TRBV6-1 and TRBJ2-1; maybe TRBD1 (5 bases). V was pared by 5 bases and J by 5 bases, with 10 bases between. The CDR3 has 13 amino acids. Germline assignment: CDR1 MNHNS and CDR2 SASEGT. CDR3 DNA sequence: TGTGCCAGCAGTCTAGACAGCCACAATGAGCAGTTCTTC. The encoded protein is CASSLDSHNEQFF.

V and J are TRBV20-1 and TRBJ2-5; weak D call: TRBD1 (6 bases). Trimming took 4 bases from V and 5 from J, leaving 20 bases between them. The CDR3 is 15 residues long. CDR1 DFQATT and CDR2 SNEGSKA come from the germline V gene (reference sequence). The CDR3 is CSAKKPGQRLETQYF. Written as DNA, the CDR3 is TGCAGTGCTAAGAAACCGGGACAACGCCTCGAGACCCAGTACTTC.

This clonotype rates as hyperexpanded. V is TRBV20-1 and J is TRBJ1-5; 9 bases fit TRBD1. J lost 8 bases, V lost 1 base, and 6 bases had no gene match. The CDR3 extends over 14 amino acids. Germline V gene sequence: CDR1 DFQATT, CDR2 SNEGSKA (reference sequence). CDR3 residues: CSARGQGGYEPQHF. The CDR3 nucleotides are TGCAGTGCTAGAGGACAGGGGGGATACGAGCCCCAGCATTTT.

In this sample, this clonotype turned up a few times. The V call is TRBV15, the J call TRBJ1-4, with 7 bases identical to TRBD1. Trimming removed 3 bases from V and 8 bases from J; junction bases left unmatched: 9. The CDR3 covers 15 residues. Germline CDR1 LNHNV, CDR2 YYDKDF (reference sequence). CDR3 sequence reads: CATSRGDSQREKLFF. The CDR3 DNA reads TGTGCCACCAGCAGGGGGGACAGCCAAAGGGAAAAACTGTTTTTT.

Sample share makes this clonotype medium-sized. V and J are TRBV6-4 and TRBJ2-3, with 11 nucleotides matching TRBD2. CDR1 MRHNA and CDR2 SNTAGT come from the germline V gene. The CDR3 length is 16 residues. V was clipped by 3 bases and J by 5 bases; unmatched bases: 7. Here the CDR3 reads CASSESPSGRIDTQYF. CDR3 in DNA: TGTGCCAGCAGTGAATCCCCTAGCGGGAGGATAGATACGCAGTATTTT.

V and J are TRBV10-2 and TRBJ1-5; maybe TRBD1 (5 bases). Trimming stripped 0 bases from V and 0 bases from J, with 9 bases between. Germline V gene data show CDR1 as WSHSY and CDR2 as SAAADI. This CDR3 has 16 amino acids. The CDR3 DNA is TGCGCCAGCAGTGAGTCTAAGGACAATAGCAATCAGCCCCAGCATTTT. Translating gives CASSESKDNSNQPQHF.